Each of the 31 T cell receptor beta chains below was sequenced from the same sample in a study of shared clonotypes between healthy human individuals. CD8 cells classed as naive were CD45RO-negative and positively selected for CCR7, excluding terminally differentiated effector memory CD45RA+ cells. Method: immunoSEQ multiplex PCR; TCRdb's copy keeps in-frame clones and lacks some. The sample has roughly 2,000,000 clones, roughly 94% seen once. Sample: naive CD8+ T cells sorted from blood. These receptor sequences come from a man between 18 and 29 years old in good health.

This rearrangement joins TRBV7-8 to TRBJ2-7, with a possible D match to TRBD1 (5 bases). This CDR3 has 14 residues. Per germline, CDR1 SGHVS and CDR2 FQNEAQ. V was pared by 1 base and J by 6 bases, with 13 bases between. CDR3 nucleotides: TGTGCCAGCAGCTTAGGGCAGGGCAGTTCCGAGCAGTACTTC. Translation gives CASSLGQGSSEQYF.

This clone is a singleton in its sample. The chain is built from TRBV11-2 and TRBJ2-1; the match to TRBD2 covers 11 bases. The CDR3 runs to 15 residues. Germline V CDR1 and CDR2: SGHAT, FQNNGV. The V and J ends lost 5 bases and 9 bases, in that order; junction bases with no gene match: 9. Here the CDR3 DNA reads TGTGCCAGCAGCCTCGGGCCGGGACTAGCGGTTGAGCAGTTCTTC. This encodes CASSLGPGLAVEQFF.

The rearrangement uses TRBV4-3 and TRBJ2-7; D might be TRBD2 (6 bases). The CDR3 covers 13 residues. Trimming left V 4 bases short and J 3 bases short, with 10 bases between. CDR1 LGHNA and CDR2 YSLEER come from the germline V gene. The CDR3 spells CASSPGRDYEQYF. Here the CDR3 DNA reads TGCGCCAGCAGCCCGGGGCGGGACTACGAGCAGTACTTC.

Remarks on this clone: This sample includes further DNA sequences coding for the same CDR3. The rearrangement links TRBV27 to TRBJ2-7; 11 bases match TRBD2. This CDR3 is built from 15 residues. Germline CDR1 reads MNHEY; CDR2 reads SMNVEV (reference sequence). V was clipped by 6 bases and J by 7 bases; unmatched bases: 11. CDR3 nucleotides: TGTGCCAGCAGCCCCTTAGCGGGGGGGCCGGGGGAGCAGTACTTC. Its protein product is CASSPLAGGPGEQYF.

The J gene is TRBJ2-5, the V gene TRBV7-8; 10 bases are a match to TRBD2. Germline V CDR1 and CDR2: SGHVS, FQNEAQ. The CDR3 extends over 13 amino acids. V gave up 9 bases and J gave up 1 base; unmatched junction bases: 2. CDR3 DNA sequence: TGTGCCAGTCAGCGGGGGGGCCAAGAGACCCAGTACTTC. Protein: CASQRGGQETQYF.

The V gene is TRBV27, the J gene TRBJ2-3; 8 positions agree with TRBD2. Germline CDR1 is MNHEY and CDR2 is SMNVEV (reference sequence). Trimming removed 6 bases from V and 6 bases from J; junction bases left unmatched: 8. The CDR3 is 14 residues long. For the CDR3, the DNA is TGTGCCAGCAGGACCGGGACTAGGGGTGATACGCAGTATTTT. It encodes CASRTGTRGDTQYF.

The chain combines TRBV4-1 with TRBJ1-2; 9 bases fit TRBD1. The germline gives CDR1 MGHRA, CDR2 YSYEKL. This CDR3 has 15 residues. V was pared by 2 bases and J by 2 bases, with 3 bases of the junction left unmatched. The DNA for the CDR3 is TGCGCCAGCAGCCAAAGGGGACAGGGCAACTATGGCTACACCTTC. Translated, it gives CASSQRGQGNYGYTF.

The CDR3 protein is CASRLREGAAKNIQYF. The CDR3, as DNA: TGTGCAAGTCGCCTGAGGGAGGGGGCGGCCAAAAACATTCAGTACTTC. The V and J genes are TRBV12-2 and TRBJ2-4. TRBV12-2 is annotated as a pseudogene. The CDR3 length is 16 residues.

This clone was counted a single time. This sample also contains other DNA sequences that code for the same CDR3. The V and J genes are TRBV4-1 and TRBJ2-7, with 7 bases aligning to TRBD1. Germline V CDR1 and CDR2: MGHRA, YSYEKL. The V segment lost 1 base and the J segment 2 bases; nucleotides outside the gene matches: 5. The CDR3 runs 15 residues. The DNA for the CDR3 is TGCGCCAGCAGCCAAGTGGGGGACAGTACCTACGAGCAGTACTTC. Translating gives CASSQVGDSTYEQYF.

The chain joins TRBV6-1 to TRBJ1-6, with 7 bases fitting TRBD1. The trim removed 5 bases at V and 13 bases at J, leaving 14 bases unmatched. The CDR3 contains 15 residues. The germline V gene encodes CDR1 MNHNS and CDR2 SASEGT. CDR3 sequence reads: CASSFIDRVMDPLHF. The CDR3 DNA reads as TGTGCCAGCAGTTTTATAGACAGGGTGATGGACCCCCTCCACTTT.

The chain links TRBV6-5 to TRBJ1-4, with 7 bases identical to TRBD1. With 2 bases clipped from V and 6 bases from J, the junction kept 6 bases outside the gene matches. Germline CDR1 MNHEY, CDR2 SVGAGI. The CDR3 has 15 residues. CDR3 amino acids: CASSYGRQGDEKLFF. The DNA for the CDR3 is TGTGCCAGCAGTTACGGTCGGCAGGGGGATGAAAAACTGTTTTTT.

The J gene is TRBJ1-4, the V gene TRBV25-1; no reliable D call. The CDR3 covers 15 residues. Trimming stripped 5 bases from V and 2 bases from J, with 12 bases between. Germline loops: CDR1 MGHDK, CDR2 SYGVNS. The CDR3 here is CASSYPRATNEKLFF. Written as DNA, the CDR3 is TGTGCCAGCAGTTACCCCCGGGCGACTAATGAAAAACTGTTTTTT.

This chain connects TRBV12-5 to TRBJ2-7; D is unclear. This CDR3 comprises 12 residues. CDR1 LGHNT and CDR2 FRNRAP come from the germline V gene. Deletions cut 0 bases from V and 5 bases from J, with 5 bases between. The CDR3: CASGLVRDEQYF. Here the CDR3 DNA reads TGTGCTAGTGGTTTGGTACGGGACGAGCAGTACTTC.

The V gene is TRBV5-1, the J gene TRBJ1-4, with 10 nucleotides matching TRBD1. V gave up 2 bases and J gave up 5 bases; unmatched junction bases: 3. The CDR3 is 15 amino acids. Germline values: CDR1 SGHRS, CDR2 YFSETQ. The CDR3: CASSFWDRGNEKLFF. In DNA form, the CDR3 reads TGCGCCAGCAGCTTTTGGGACAGGGGCAATGAAAAACTGTTTTTT.

This CDR3 is CAWESPGKGGEKLFF. The CDR3 nucleotides read TGTGCCTGGGAGTCACCCGGGAAGGGGGGGGAAAAACTGTTTTTT. This chain joins TRBV30 and TRBJ1-4; D might be TRBD1 (6 bases). V was trimmed by 5 bases and J by 8 bases, leaving 21 bases between them. The germline gives CDR1 GTSNPN, CDR2 SVGIG (reference sequence). The length of the CDR3 is 15 residues.

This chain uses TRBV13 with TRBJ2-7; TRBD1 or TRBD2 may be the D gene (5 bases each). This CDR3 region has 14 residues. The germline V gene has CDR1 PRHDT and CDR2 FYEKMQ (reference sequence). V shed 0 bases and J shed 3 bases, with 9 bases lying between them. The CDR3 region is CASSLGGAYYEQYF. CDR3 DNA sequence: TGTGCCAGCAGCTTAGGCGGGGCTTACTACGAGCAGTACTTC.

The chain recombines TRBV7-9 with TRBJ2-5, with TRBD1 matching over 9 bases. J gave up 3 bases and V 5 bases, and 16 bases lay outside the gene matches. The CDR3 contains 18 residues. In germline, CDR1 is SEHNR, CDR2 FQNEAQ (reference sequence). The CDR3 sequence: CASSDTWWDRAGEETQYF. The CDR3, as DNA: TGTGCCAGCAGCGATACGTGGTGGGACAGGGCCGGAGAAGAGACCCAGTACTTC. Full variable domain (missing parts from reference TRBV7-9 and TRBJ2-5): DTGVSQNPRHKITKRGQNVTFRCDPISEHNRLYWYRQTLGQGPEFLTYFQNEAQLEKSRLLSDRFSAERPKGSFSTLEIQRTEQGDSAMYLCASSDTWWDRAGEETQYFGPGTRLLVL.

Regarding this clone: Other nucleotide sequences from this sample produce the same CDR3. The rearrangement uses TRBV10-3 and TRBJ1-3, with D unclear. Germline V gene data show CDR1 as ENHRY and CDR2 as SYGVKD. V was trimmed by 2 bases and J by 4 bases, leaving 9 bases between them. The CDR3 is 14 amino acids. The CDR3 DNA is TGTGCCATCAGTGAGGAGGGTTCGGGAAACACCATATATTTT. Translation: CAISEEGSGNTIYF.

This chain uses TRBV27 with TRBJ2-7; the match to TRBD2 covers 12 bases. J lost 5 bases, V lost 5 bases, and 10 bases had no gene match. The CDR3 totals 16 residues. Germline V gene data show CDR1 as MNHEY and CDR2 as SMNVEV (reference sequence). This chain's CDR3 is CASSHHLAGGPDEQYF. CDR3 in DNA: TGTGCCAGCAGTCATCATCTAGCGGGAGGGCCGGACGAGCAGTACTTC.

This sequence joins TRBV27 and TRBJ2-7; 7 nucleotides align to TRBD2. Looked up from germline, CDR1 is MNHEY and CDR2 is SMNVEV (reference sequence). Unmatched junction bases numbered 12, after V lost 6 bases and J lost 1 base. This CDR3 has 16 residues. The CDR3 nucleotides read TGTGCCAGCAGCCCAGTGGGAGGGGCAGTATCCTACGAGCAGTACTTC. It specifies CASSPVGGAVSYEQYF.

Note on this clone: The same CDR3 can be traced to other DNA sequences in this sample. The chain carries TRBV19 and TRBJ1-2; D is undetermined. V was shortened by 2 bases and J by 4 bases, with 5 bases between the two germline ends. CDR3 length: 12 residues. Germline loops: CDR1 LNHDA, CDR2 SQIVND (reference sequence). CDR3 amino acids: CASSIPGYGYTF. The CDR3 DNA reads TGTGCCAGTAGTATACCGGGCTATGGCTACACCTTC.

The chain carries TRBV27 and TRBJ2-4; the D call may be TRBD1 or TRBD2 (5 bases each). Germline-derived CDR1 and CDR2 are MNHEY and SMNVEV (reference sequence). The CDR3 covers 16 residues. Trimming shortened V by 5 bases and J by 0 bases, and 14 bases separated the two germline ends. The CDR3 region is CASSTLGVLAKNIQYF. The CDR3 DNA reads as TGTGCCAGCAGTACGTTGGGGGTTCTAGCCAAAAACATTCAGTACTTC.

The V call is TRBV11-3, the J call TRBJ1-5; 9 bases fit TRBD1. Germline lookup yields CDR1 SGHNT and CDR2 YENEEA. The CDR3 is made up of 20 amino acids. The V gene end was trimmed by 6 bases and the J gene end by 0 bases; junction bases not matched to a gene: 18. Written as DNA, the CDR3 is TGTGCCAGCAGAGTAAGGGCAGGGACAGGGCCCCGGTTTAGCAATCAGCCCCAGCATTTT. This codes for CASRVRAGTGPRFSNQPQHF.

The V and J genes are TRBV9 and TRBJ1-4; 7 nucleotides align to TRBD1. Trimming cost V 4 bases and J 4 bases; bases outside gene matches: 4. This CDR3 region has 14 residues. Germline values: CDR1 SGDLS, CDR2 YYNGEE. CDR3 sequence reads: CASSPGQDNEKLFF. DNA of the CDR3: TGTGCCAGCAGCCCAGGACAGGATAATGAAAAACTGTTTTTT.

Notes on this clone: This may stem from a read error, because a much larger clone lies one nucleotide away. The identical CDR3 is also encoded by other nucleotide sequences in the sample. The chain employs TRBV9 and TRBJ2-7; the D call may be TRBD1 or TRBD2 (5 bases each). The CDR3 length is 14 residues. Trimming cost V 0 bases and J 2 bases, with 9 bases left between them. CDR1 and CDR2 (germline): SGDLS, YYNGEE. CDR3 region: CASSVGEGTYEQYF. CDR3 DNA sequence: TGTGCCAGCAGCGTAGGAGAGGGGACCTACGAGCAGTACTTC.

The CDR3 is CASSWDKFSEAFF. The CDR3 nucleotides are TGTGCCAGCAGTTGGGACAAGTTTTCCGAAGCTTTCTTT. The chain joins TRBV6-6 to TRBJ1-1, with a tentative D call TRBD1 (6 bases). V lost 4 bases and J 8 bases, leaving 14 bases between the germline ends. Germline V CDR1 and CDR2: MNHNY, SVGAGI (reference sequence). The CDR3 totals 13 residues.

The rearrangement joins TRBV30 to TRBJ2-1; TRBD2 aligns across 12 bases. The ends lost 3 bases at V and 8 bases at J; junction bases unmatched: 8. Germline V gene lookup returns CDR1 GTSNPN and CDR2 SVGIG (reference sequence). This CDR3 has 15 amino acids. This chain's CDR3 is CAWRGASGGVDEQFF. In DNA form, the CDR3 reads TGTGCCTGGAGAGGAGCTAGCGGGGGGGTGGATGAGCAGTTCTTC.

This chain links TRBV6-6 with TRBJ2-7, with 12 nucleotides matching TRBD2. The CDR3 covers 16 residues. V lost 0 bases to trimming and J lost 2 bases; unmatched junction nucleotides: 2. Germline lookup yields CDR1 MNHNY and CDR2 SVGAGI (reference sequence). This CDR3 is CASSYSTSGSAYEQYF. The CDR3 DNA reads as TGTGCCAGCAGTTACTCGACTAGCGGGAGCGCCTACGAGCAGTACTTC.

The DNA for the CDR3 is TGTGCCGGTTCCACTAGGTGGGGTCCTGCACATGAGCAGTTCTTC. Translation gives CAGSTRWGPAHEQFF. This chain joins TRBV28 and TRBJ2-1, with D perhaps TRBD2 (5 bases). Trimming took 11 bases from V and 8 from J, leaving 25 bases between them. The CDR3 is 15 residues long. Germline V gene lookup returns CDR1 MDHEN and CDR2 SYDVKM.

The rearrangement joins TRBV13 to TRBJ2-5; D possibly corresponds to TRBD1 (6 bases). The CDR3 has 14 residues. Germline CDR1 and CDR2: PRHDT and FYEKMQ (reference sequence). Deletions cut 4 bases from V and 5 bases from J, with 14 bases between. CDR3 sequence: CASSYRGGSETQYF. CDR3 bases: TGTGCCAGCAGCTACAGAGGGGGATCGGAGACCCAGTACTTC.

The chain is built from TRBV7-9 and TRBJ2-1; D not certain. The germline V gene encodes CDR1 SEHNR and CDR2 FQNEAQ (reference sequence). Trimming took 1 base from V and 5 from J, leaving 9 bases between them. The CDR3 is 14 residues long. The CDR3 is CASSLGRSDNEQFF. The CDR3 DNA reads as TGTGCCAGCAGCTTAGGACGGTCCGACAATGAGCAGTTCTTC.